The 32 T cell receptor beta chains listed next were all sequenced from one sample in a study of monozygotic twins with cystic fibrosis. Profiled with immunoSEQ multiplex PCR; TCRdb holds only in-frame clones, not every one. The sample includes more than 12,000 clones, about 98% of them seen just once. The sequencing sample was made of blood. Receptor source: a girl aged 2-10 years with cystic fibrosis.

Here the CDR3 reads CASSLGDSTRGKLFF. The CDR3 region has the DNA TGCGCCAGCAGCTTGGGGGACAGCACCCGTGGAAAACTGTTTTTT. The rearrangement joins TRBV5-1 to TRBJ1-4; 7 bases align to TRBD1. Germline V gene sequence: CDR1 SGHRS, CDR2 YFSETQ. Trimming cost V 0 bases and J 10 bases; bases outside gene matches: 9. The CDR3 has 15 residues.

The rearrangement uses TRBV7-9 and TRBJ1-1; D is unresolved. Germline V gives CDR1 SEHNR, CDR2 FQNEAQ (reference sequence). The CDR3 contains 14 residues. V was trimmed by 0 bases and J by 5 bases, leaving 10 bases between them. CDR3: CASSLAGPGTEAFF. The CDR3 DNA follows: TGTGCCAGCAGCTTAGCCGGACCGGGGACTGAAGCTTTCTTT.

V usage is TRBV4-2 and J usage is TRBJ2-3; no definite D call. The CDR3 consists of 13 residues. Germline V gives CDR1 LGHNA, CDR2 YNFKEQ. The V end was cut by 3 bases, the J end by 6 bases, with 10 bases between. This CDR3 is CASSQKMGDTQYF. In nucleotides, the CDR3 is TGTGCCAGCAGCCAGAAGATGGGGGATACGCAGTATTTT.

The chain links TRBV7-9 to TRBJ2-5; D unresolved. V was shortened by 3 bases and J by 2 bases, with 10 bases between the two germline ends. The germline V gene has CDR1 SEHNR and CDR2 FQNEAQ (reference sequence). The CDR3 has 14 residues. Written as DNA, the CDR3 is TGTGCCAGCAGCTTGCAGGAACCTCAAGAGACCCAGTACTTC. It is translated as CASSLQEPQETQYF.

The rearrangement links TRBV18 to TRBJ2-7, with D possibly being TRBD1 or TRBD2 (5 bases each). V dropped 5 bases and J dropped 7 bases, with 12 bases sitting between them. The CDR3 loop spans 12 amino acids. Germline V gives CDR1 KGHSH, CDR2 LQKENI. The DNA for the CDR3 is TGTGCCAGCTCAGCCGGGACCGGTGAGCAGTACTTC. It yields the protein CASSAGTGEQYF. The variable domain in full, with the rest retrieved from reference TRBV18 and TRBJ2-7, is NAGVMQNPRHLVRRRGQEARLRCSPMKGHSHVYWYRQLPEEGLKFMVYLQKENIIDESGMPKERFSAEFPKEGPSILRIQQVVRGDSAAYFCASSAGTGEQYFGPGTRLTVT.

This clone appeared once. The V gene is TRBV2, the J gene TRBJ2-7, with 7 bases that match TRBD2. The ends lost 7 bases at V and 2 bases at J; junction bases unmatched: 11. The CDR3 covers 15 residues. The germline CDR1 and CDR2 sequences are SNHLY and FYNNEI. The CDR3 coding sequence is TGTGCCAGCACCTCCTTGGGGGAGGGCACCTACGAGCAGTACTTC. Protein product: CASTSLGEGTYEQYF.

CDR3 coding DNA: TGTGCCAGCAGTGCCCAGGGGAACAATCAGCCCCAGCATTTT. This encodes CASSAQGNNQPQHF. The gene calls are TRBV6-5 and TRBJ1-5, with D maybe TRBD1 (6 bases). This CDR3 is built from 14 residues. With 5 bases removed from V and 3 bases from J, the gap between germline ends came to 11 bases. CDR1 and CDR2 (germline): MNHEY, SVGAGI.

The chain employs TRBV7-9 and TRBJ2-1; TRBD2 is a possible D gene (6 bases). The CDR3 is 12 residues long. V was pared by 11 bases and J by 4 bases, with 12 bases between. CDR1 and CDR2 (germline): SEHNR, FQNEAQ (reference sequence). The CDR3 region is CAGGTIYNEQFF. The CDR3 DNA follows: TGTGCCGGAGGGACGATTTACAATGAGCAGTTCTTC.

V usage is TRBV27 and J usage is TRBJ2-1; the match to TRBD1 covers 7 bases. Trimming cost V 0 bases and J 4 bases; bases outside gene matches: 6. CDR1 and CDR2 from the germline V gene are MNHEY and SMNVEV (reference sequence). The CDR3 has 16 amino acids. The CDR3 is CASSLSAGGGYNEQFF. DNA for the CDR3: TGTGCCAGCAGTTTATCGGCAGGGGGTGGGTACAATGAGCAGTTCTTC.

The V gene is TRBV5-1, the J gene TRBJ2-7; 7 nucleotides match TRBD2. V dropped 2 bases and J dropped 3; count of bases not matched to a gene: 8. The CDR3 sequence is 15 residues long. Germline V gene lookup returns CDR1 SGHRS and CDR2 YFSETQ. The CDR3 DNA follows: TGCGCCAGCAGCTTTTCTAGCGGCGTATTCTACGAGCAGTACTTC. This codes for CASSFSSGVFYEQYF.

The CDR3 coding sequence is TGCGCCAGCAGCCATTCGGTCAGGGTCCACAATGAGCAGTTCTTC. This codes for CASSHSVRVHNEQFF. The rearrangement uses TRBV4-1 and TRBJ2-1; D possibly corresponds to TRBD1 (5 bases). The CDR3 is made up of 15 amino acids. The V gene's germline CDR1 is MGHRA and CDR2 YSYEKL. Trimming pared 3 bases from V and 5 bases from J, leaving 14 bases between.

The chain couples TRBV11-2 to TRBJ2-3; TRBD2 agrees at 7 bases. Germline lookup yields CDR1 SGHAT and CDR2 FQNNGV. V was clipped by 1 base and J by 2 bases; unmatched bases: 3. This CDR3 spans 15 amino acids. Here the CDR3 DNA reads TGTGCCAGCAGCTTAGCGGGAGGACCCACAGATACGCAGTATTTT. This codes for CASSLAGGPTDTQYF.

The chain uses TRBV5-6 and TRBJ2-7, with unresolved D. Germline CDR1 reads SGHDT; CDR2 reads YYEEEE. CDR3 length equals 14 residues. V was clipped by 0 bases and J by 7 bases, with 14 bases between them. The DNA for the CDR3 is TGTGCCAGCAGCTTGGACAGTATGCGTCGGGAGCAGTACTTC. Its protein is CASSLDSMRREQYF.

CDR3 region: CASSYQGDTGELFF. CDR3 coding DNA: TGTGCCAGCAGTTACCAGGGGGACACCGGGGAGCTGTTTTTT. V is TRBV6-5 and J is TRBJ2-2, with 7 bases aligning to TRBD1. The length of the CDR3 is 14 residues. Trimming at V came to 2 bases and at J to 3 bases, leaving 0 bases not matched to a gene. Germline lookup yields CDR1 MNHEY and CDR2 SVGAGI.

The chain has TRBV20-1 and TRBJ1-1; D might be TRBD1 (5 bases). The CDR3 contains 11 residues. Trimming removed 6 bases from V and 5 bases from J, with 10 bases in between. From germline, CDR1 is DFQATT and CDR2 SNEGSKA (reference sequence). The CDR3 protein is CSASWGTEAFF. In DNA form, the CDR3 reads TGCAGTGCGAGTTGGGGGACTGAAGCTTTCTTT.

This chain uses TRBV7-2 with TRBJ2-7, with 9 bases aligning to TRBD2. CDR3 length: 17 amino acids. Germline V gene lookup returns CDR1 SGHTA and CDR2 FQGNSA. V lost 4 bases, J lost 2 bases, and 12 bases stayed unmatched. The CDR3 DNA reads TGTGCCAGCAGCTCACCAACCGGGACTAGCAAAGCCTACGAGCAGTACTTC. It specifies CASSSPTGTSKAYEQYF. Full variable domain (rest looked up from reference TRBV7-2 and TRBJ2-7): GAGVSQSPSNKVTEKGKDVELRCDPISGHTALYWYRQSLGQGLEFLIYFQGNSAPDKSGLPSDRFSAERTGGSVSTLTIQRTQQEDSAVYLCASSSPTGTSKAYEQYFGPGTRLTVT.

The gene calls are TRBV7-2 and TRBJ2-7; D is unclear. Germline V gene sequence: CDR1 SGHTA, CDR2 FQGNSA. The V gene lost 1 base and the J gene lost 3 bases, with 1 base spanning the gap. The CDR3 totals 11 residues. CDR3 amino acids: CASSLDYEQYF. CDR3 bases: TGTGCCAGCAGCTTAGACTACGAGCAGTACTTC.

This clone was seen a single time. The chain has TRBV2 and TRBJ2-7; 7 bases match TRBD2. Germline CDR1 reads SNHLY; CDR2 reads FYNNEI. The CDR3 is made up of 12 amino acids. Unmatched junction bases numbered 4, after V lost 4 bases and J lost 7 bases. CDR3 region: CASSGDYWEQYF. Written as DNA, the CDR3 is TGTGCCAGCAGTGGGGACTATTGGGAGCAGTACTTC.

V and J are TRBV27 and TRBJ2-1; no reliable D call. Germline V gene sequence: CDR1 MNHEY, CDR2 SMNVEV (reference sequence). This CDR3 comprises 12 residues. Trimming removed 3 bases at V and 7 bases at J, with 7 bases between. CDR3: CASSFGSNEQFF. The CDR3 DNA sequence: TGTGCCAGCAGTTTCGGCTCGAATGAGCAGTTCTTC.

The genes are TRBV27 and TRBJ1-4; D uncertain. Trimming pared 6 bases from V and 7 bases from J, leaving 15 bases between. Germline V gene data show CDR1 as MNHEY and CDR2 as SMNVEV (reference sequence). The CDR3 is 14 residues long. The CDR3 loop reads CASRSTGVFEKLFF. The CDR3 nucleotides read TGTGCCAGCAGGTCCACCGGGGTGTTTGAAAAACTGTTTTTT.

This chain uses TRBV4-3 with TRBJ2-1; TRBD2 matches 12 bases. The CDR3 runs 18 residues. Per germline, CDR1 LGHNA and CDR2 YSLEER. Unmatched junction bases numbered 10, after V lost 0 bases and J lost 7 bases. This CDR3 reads CASSQDEAASGRVNEQFF. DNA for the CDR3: TGCGCCAGCAGCCAAGATGAGGCAGCTAGCGGGAGGGTAAATGAGCAGTTCTTC.

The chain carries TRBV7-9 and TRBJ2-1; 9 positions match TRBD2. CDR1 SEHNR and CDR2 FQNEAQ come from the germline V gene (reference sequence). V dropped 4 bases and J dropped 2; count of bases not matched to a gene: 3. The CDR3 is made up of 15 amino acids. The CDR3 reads CASSSGLAPYNEQFF. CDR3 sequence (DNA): TGTGCCAGCAGCTCGGGACTAGCTCCCTACAATGAGCAGTTCTTC. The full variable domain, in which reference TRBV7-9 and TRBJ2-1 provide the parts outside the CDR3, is DTGVSQNPRHKITKRGQNVTFRCDPISEHNRLYWYRQTLGQGPEFLTYFQNEAQLEKSRLLSDRFSAERPKGSFSTLEIQRTEQGDSAMYLCASSSGLAPYNEQFFGPGTRLTVL.

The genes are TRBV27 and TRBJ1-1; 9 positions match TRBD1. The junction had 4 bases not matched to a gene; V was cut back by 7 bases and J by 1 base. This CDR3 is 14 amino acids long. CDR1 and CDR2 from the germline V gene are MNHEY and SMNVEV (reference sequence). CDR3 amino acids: CASTSQGANTEAFF. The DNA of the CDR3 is TGTGCCAGCACCTCACAGGGGGCGAACACTGAAGCTTTCTTT.

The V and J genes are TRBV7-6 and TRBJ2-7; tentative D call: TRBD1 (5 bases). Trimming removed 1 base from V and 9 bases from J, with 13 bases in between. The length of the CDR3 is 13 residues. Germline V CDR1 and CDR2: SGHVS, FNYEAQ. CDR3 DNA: TGTGCCAGCAGCTTAGGCCCGCTCAGGGTGCAGTACTTC. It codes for CASSLGPLRVQYF.

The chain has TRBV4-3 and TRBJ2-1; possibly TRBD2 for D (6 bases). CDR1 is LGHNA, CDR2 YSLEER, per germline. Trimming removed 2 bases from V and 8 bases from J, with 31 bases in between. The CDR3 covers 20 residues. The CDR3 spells CASSQIGRHGWTGGSYEQFF. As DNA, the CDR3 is TGCGCCAGCAGCCAAATAGGGAGACACGGTTGGACTGGGGGGAGCTATGAGCAGTTCTTC.

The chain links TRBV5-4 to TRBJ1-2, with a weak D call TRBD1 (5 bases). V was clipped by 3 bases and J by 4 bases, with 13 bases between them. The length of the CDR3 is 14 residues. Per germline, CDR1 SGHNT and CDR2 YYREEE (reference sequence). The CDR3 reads CASSSGLGIYGYTF. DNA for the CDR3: TGTGCCAGCAGCTCGGGACTCGGAATCTATGGCTACACCTTC.

The CDR3 protein is CASSDGRVSEQYF. CDR3 nucleotide sequence: TGCGCCAGCAGTGATGGGAGGGTTTCCGAGCAGTACTTC. This rearrangement joins TRBV10-1 to TRBJ2-7, with 7 bases fitting TRBD2. Germline CDR1 WNHNN, CDR2 SYGVQD (reference sequence). This CDR3 is 13 amino acids long. V shed 3 bases and J 6 bases; nucleotides not matched to a gene: 5.

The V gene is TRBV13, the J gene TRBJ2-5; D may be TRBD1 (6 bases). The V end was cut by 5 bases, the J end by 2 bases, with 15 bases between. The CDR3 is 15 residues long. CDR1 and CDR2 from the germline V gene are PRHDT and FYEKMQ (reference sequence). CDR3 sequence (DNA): TGTGCCAGCAGCCCGGACAGTGGGGGACAAGAGACCCAGTACTTC. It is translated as CASSPDSGGQETQYF.

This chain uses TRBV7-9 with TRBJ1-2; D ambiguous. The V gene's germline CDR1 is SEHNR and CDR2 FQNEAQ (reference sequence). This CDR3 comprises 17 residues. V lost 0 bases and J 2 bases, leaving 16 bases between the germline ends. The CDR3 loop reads CASSLALERIPNYGYTF. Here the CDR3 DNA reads TGTGCCAGCAGCTTAGCGCTGGAGCGGATCCCAAACTATGGCTACACCTTC.

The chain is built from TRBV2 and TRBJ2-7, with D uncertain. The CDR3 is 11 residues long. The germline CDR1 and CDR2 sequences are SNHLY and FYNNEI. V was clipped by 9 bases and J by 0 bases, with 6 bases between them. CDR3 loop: CARGISYEQYF. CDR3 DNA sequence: TGTGCCAGAGGGATCTCCTACGAGCAGTACTTC.

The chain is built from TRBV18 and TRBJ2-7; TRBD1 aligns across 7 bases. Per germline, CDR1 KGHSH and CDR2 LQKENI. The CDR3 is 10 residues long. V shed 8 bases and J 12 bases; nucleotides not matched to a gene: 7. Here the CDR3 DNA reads TGTGCCAGCACAGGGGTTAGGCCGTACTTC. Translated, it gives CASTGVRPYF. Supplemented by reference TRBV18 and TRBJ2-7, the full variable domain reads NAGVMQNPRHLVRRRGQEARLRCSPMKGHSHVYWYRQLPEEGLKFMVYLQKENIIDESGMPKERFSAEFPKEGPSILRIQQVVRGDSAAYFCASTGVRPYFGPGTRLTVT.

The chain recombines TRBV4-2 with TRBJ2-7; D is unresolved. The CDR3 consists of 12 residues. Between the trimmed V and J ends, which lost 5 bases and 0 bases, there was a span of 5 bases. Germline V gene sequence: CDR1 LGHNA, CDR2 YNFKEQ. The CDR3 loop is CASSAFSYEQYF. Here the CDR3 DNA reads TGTGCCAGCAGCGCGTTCTCCTACGAGCAGTACTTC.